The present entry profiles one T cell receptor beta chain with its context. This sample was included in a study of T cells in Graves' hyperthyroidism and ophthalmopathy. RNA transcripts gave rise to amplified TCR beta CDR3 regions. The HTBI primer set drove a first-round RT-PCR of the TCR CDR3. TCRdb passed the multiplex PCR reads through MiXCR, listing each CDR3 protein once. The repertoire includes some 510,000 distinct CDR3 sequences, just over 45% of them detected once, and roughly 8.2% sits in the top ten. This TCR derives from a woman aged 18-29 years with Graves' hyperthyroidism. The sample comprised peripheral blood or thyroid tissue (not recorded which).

The CDR3 spells CASSSWDRANVLTF. The CDR3 coding sequence is TGTGCCAGCAGCTCATGGGACAGGGCCAACGTCCTGACTTTC. The J gene is TRBJ2-6, the V gene TRBV7-9; a possible D gene is TRBD1 (6 bases). The CDR3 consists of 14 residues. Trimming left V 4 bases short and J 5 bases short, with 9 bases between. From germline, CDR1 is SEHNR and CDR2 FQNEAQ (reference sequence).